This T cell receptor beta chain derives from a study of CXCR3-negative and CXCR3-positive naive CD8 T cells. As concerns this clonotype: Its antigen is currently unknown.

Germline CDR1 MDHEN, CDR2 SYDVKM. This CDR3 spans 15 amino acids. Libraries were UMI-labeled 5' RACE TRB cDNA. One entry per CDR3 protein, without DNA, is what TCRdb gives after re-calling the 5' RACE reads. The clone table shows roughly 99,000 distinct CDR3 sequences, with the ten largest holding 0.9% to 1.2%. Broader study findings: Naive cells positive for CXCR3 carried more hydrophobic TRB CDR3s than CXCR3-negative ones.

Naive CD8+ T cells had a CD45RO-CCR7+CD27+CD95- phenotype. The source is a human donor in good health. Some clones in this sample may be carry-over from other donors' samples. Sample: naive CXCR3+ CD8+ T cells from blood. Noted subset: CD45RO-CCR7+CD27+CD95- naive CD8+ T cells expressing CXCR3 (TNR3+). V and J are TRBV28 and TRBJ2-1. This CDR3 reads CASSSGISSYNEQFF.